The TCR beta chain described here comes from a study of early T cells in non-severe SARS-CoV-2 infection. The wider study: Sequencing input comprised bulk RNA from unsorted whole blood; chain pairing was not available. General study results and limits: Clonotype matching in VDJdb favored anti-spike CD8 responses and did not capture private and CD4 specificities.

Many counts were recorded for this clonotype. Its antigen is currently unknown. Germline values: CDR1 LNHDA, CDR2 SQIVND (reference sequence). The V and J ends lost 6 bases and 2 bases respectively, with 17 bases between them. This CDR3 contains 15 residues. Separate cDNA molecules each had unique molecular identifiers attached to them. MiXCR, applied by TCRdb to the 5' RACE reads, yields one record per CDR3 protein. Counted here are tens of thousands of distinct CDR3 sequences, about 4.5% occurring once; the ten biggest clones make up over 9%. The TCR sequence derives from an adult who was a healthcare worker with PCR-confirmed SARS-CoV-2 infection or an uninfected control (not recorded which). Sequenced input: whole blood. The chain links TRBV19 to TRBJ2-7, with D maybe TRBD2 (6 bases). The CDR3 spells CASREGTGGTYEQYF. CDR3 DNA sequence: TGTGCCAGTAGGGAGGGAACGGGTGGAACCTACGAGCAGTACTTC.